What follows are 15 T cell receptor beta chains derived from one specimen sequenced in a study of identical twins. TCRdb reanalysed the 5' RACE reads using MiXCR and keeps one entry per CDR3 protein. The table has 1.5 million or so distinct CDR3 sequences, around 29% seen once. Sample: cord blood. These receptors were obtained from a newborn girl in good health.

On this clonotype itself: This may stem from a read error, because a much larger clone lies one nucleotide away. The rearrangement joins TRBV29-1 to TRBJ2-7, with D unclear. The CDR3 sequence is 11 residues long. V was clipped by 6 bases and J by 3 bases, with 9 bases between them. From germline, CDR1 is SQVTM and CDR2 ANQGSEA. This CDR3 is CSVKQSYEQYF. DNA of the CDR3: TGCAGCGTGAAACAGAGCTACGAGCAGTACTTC.

This clonotype was seen ten or more times. The genes are TRBV12-3 or TRBV12-4 and TRBJ2-3; possibly TRBD2 for D (6 bases). CDR3 length: 15 residues. Trimming pared 3 bases from V and 1 base from J, leaving 11 bases between. The DNA for the CDR3 is TGTGCCAGCAGTTTTAGGCGGGGAGGCACAGATACGCAGTATTTT. Protein sequence: CASSFRRGGTDTQYF.

The gene calls are TRBV12-5 and TRBJ2-4, with D unclear. Trimming pared 4 bases from V and 0 bases from J, leaving 10 bases between. CDR3 length: 15 residues. CDR1 and CDR2 from the germline V gene are LGHNT and FRNRAP. In DNA, the CDR3 is TGTGCTAGTGGTTCGACGGTTATAGCCAAAAACATTCAGTACTTC. Its protein product is CASGSTVIAKNIQYF.

This clonotype was detected only a few times. A read error may produce the germline difference seen at one junction end. CDR3 residues: CASSLGGTDNQPQHF. The DNA of the CDR3 is TGCGCCAGCAGCTTGGGGGGAACAGACAATCAGCCCCAGCATTTT. The rearrangement uses TRBV7-2 and TRBJ1-5; D might be TRBD1 (5 bases). The CDR3 spans 15 residues. Germline assignment: CDR1 SGHTA and CDR2 FQGNSA.

In this sample, this clonotype turned up a few times. A read error is possible here, since a much larger clone lies one base away. The chain employs TRBV28 and TRBJ2-5, with TRBD1 as a possible D gene (6 bases). This CDR3 spans 12 amino acids. Germline CDR1 and CDR2: MDHEN and SYDVKM. Trimming cost V 2 bases and J 11 bases, with 12 bases left between them. CDR3 protein: CASSLRDNEQYF. Here the CDR3 DNA reads TGTGCCAGCAGTTTAAGGGACAATGAGCAGTACTTC.

There are many counts of this clonotype. CDR3 sequence reads: CAISESKETQYF. CDR3 bases: TGTGCCATCAGTGAGTCTAAAGAGACCCAGTACTTC. V and J are TRBV10-3 and TRBJ2-5; D ambiguous. This CDR3 comprises 12 residues. The germline gives CDR1 ENHRY, CDR2 SYGVKD. Between the trimmed V and J ends, which lost 0 bases and 3 bases, there was a span of 2 bases.

The chain employs TRBV16 and TRBJ2-7, with a possible D match to TRBD2 (6 bases). Germline V CDR1 and CDR2: KGHSY, FQNENV. Trimming stripped 1 base from V and 6 bases from J, with 22 bases between. CDR3 length: 17 amino acids. The CDR3 is CASSQYYLSGERVEQYF. CDR3 DNA sequence: TGTGCCAGCAGCCAATACTATCTTTCGGGGGAACGAGTCGAGCAGTACTTC. The full variable domain, its missing parts supplied by reference TRBV16 and TRBJ2-7, is GEEVAQTPKHLVRGEGQKAKLYCAPIKGHSYVFWYQQVLKNEFKFLISFQNENVFDETGMPKERFSAKCLPNSPCSLEIQATKLEDSAVYFCASSQYYLSGERVEQYFGPGTRLTVT.

The J gene is TRBJ2-2, the V gene TRBV29-1; 8 nucleotides align to TRBD1. Trimming at V came to 2 bases and at J to 4 bases, leaving 9 bases not matched to a gene. Per the germline V gene, CDR1 is SQVTM and CDR2 is ANQGSEA. CDR3 length: 16 residues. The CDR3 is CSVESTDGTGTGELFF. The CDR3 DNA is TGCAGCGTTGAATCGACTGACGGGACAGGCACCGGGGAGCTGTTTTTT.

This clonotype has just a few counts. The chain carries TRBV25-1 and TRBJ1-5, with TRBD1 matching over 7 bases. The germline CDR1 and CDR2 sequences are MGHDK and SYGVNS. This CDR3 region has 14 residues. The DNA for the CDR3 is TGTGCACCCAGACCCCGACAGGGATGTCAGCCCCAGCATTTT. This translates into CAPRPRQGCQPQHF.

This chain uses TRBV29-1 with TRBJ2-1, with 11 bases matching TRBD2. In germline, CDR1 is SQVTM, CDR2 ANQGSEA. V was clipped by 3 bases and J by 10 bases; unmatched bases: 11. This CDR3 contains 15 residues. In DNA, the CDR3 is TGCAGCGTTGAGAGGCTAGCGGGGGGCTCCTACGAGCAGTTCTTC. Its protein is CSVERLAGGSYEQFF.

J is TRBJ2-6 and V is TRBV19, with unresolved D. The germline V and J ends were trimmed by 7 bases and 0 bases, with 7 bases remaining between them. Germline CDR1 and CDR2: LNHDA and SQIVND (reference sequence). This CDR3 spans 14 amino acids. The CDR3 loop reads CASTIYSGANVLTF. CDR3 sequence (DNA): TGTGCCAGTACCATTTACTCTGGGGCCAACGTCCTGACTTTC.

This clonotype was observed many times. This chain connects TRBV7-9 to TRBJ2-3; 11 bases fit TRBD2. Germline lookup yields CDR1 SEHNR and CDR2 FQNEAQ (reference sequence). The CDR3 spans 17 residues. With 0 bases clipped from V and 4 bases from J, the junction kept 6 bases outside the gene matches. The CDR3 DNA reads TGTGCCAGCAGCTTAGCGGGACTAGCGGAGGCTTCAGATACGCAGTATTTT. Its translation: CASSLAGLAEASDTQYF.

This sequence joins TRBV5-6 and TRBJ2-2; 8 bases agree with TRBD2. The germline CDR1 and CDR2 sequences are SGHDT and YYEEEE. The CDR3 totals 18 residues. The ends lost 0 bases at V and 0 bases at J; junction bases unmatched: 7. CDR3: CASSLVLAVHANTGELFF. For the CDR3, the DNA is TGTGCCAGCAGCTTGGTACTAGCGGTCCACGCGAACACCGGGGAGCTGTTTTTT.

The chain carries TRBV2 and TRBJ1-5, with D maybe TRBD1 (5 bases). Germline values: CDR1 SNHLY, CDR2 FYNNEI. The V end was cut by 6 bases, the J end by 0 bases, with 15 bases between. The CDR3 sequence is 16 residues long. DNA for the CDR3: TGTGCCAGCAGCAAACAGGCGTTCAATAGCAATCAGCCCCAGCATTTT. This translates into CASSKQAFNSNQPQHF. The full variable domain, its missing parts supplied by reference TRBV2 and TRBJ1-5, is EPEVTQTPSHQVTQMGQEVILRCVPISNHLYFYWYRQILGQKVEFLVSFYNNEISEKSEIFDDQFSVERPDGSNFTLKIRSTKLEDSAMYFCASSKQAFNSNQPQHFGDGTRLSIL.

This clonotype showed up just a few times. V gene TRBV2 combines with J gene TRBJ2-4; a weak D match, TRBD1 (7 bases). Trimming took off 4 bases at V and 0 bases at J, with 13 bases between the two ends. CDR3 size: 16 residues. Germline V gene sequence: CDR1 SNHLY, CDR2 FYNNEI. This CDR3 is CASSADRRGAKNIQYF. CDR3 DNA sequence: TGTGCCAGCAGTGCGGACAGGCGGGGAGCCAAAAACATTCAGTACTTC.